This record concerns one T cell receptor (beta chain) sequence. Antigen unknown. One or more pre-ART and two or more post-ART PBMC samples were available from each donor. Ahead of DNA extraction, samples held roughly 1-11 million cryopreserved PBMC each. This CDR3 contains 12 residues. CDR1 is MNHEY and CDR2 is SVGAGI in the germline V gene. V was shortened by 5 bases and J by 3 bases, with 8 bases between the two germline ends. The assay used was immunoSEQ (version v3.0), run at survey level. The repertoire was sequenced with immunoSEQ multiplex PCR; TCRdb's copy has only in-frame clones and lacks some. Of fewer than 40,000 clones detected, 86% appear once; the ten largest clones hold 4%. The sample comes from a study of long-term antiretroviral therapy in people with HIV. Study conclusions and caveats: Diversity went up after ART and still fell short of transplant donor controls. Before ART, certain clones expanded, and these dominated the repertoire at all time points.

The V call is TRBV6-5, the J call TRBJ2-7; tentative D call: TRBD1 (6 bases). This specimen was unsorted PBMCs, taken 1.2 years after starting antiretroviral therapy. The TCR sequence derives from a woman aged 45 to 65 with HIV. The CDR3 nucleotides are TGTGCCAGCAGTCGGGACAACTACGAGCAGTACTTC. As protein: CASSRDNYEQYF.